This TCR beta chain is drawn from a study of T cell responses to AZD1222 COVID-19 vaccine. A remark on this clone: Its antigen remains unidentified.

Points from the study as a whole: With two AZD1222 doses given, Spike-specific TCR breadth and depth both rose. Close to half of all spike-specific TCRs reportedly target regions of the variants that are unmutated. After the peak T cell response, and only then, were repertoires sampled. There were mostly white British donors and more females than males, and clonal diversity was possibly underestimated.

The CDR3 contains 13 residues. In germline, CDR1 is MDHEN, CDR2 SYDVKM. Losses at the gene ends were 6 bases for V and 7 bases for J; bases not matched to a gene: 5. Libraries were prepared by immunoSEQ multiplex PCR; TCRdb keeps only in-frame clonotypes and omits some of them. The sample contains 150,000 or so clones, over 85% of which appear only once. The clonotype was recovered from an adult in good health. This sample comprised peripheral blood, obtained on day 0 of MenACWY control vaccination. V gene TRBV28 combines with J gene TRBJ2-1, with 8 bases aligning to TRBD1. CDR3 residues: CASRRQGRNEQFF. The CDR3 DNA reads TGTGCCAGCAGACGACAGGGGAGGAATGAGCAGTTCTTC.